The text below deals with one TCR beta chain. The antigen is undetermined. The data derive from a study of T cell responses to AZD1222 COVID-19 vaccine. Germline V gene sequence: CDR1 MNHEY, CDR2 SVGEGT. After removal of 4 bases from V and 8 bases from J, the junction contained 13 bases not matched to a gene. The CDR3 consists of 16 residues. General study results and limits: Most donors were white British and more were female, and clonal diversity was possibly underestimated.

Using immunoSEQ multiplex PCR, the repertoire was profiled, and TCRdb retains in-frame clones only, with some absent. This repertoire shows over 150,000 clones, 86% found once; its top ten account for 5.5% to 6%. Material: peripheral blood, obtained on day 0 of MenACWY control vaccination. This receptor was obtained from an adult in good health. The V gene is TRBV6-2 or TRBV6-3, the J gene TRBJ2-1, with 8 bases matching TRBD1. The CDR3 reads CASSSPRTGTSHEQFF. The CDR3 DNA reads TGTGCCAGCAGTTCCCCCCGGACAGGGACGAGTCATGAGCAGTTCTTC.